Listed here are 17 T cell receptor beta chains from one sample, sequenced in a study of blood T cells in healthy people across ages. Alongside a J-beta primer mix, a sample-barcoded 5' primer served in a second PCR lasting 7 to 11 cycles. TCRdb ran MiXCR on the 5' RACE reads and lists one entry per CDR3 protein. This repertoire shows 700,000 or so distinct CDR3 sequences, 22% found once; its top ten account for roughly 22%. Sequencing was carried out using blood. These receptors came from a man in his 70s in good health.

The chain joins TRBV6-1 to TRBJ2-1; D remains unclear. This CDR3 comprises 14 residues. The germline CDR1 and CDR2 sequences are MNHNS and SASEGT. The V end lost 2 bases, the J end lost 2 bases, and 7 bases lay between the germline ends. The CDR3 DNA is TGTGCCAGCAGTGAATTGAGTACCTACAATGAGCAGTTCTTC. It codes for CASSELSTYNEQFF.

V usage is TRBV4-1 and J usage is TRBJ1-2; no reliable D call. Germline assignment: CDR1 MGHRA and CDR2 YSYEKL. V dropped 0 bases and J dropped 0 bases, with 5 bases sitting between them. The CDR3 covers 14 residues. CDR3 sequence: CASSQDGANYGYTF. The CDR3 coding sequence is TGCGCCAGCAGCCAAGACGGGGCTAACTATGGCTACACCTTC.

With respect to this clonotype: A much bigger clone sits one base away, suggesting this may be a read error. This chain connects TRBV6-5 to TRBJ2-2; D call uncertain. CDR1 MNHEY and CDR2 SVGAGI come from the germline V gene. The CDR3 contains 11 residues. V lost 5 bases and J lost 7, with 5 bases in between. DNA of the CDR3: TGTGCCAGCAGTCGTGACGGGGAGCTGTTTTTT. This gives the protein CASSRDGELFF.

This chain links TRBV6-5 with TRBJ2-3; possibly TRBD1 for D (6 bases). CDR1 and CDR2 from the germline V gene are MNHEY and SVGAGI. The V gene lost 0 bases and the J gene lost 1 base, with 8 bases spanning the gap. The CDR3 has 15 residues. CDR3 amino acids: CASSYSRQGTDTQYF. Written as DNA, the CDR3 is TGTGCCAGCAGTTACTCGAGACAGGGCACAGATACGCAGTATTTT.

Only a few counts were recorded for this clonotype. This sequence joins TRBV9 and TRBJ2-4, with 7 nucleotides matching TRBD2. V was clipped by 2 bases and J by 7 bases; unmatched bases: 6. This CDR3 region has 14 residues. Germline V gene sequence: CDR1 SGDLS, CDR2 YYNGEE. The CDR3 DNA sequence: TGTGCCAGCAGCGTCTCCGGGACTACTAACATTCAGTACTTC. Protein: CASSVSGTTNIQYF.

About this clonotype: The germline gene is not matched at one end of the junction; a read error may be the cause. The chain links TRBV20-1 to TRBJ2-3; TRBD2 aligns across 14 bases. The germline gives CDR1 DFQATT, CDR2 SNEGSKA (reference sequence). The CDR3 consists of 15 residues. The CDR3 nucleotides read TGCAGTGCGGGGGGACTAGCGGGAGAGCGCTCTCTGGGGCATTTT. Protein: CSAGGLAGERSLGHF.

This clonotype was seen more than once but under ten times. The chain is built from TRBV7-2 and TRBJ2-3, with D hard to call. Between the trimmed V and J ends, which lost 5 bases and 7 bases, there was a span of 10 bases. The CDR3 consists of 12 residues. Germline V gene data show CDR1 as SGHTA and CDR2 as FQGNSA. The CDR3 DNA follows: TGTGCCAGCAGCCCCCCAACCAATACGCAGTATTTT. Translated: CASSPPTNTQYF. Complete variable domain (other parts from reference TRBV7-2 and TRBJ2-3): GAGVSQSPSNKVTEKGKDVELRCDPISGHTALYWYRQSLGQGLEFLIYFQGNSAPDKSGLPSDRFSAERTGGSVSTLTIQRTQQEDSAVYLCASSPPTNTQYFGPGTRLTVL.

The chain employs TRBV20-1 and TRBJ2-1, with D possibly being TRBD2 (6 bases). The length of the CDR3 is 12 residues. Germline loops: CDR1 DFQATT, CDR2 SNEGSKA (reference sequence). This CDR3 reads CSLSQRDNEQFF. The DNA for the CDR3 is TGCAGCCTGTCGCAGCGGGACAATGAGCAGTTCTTC.

The CDR3 loop reads CASSSRTPGQPQHF. The CDR3 DNA is TGTGCCAGCAGCTCCCGGACCCCTGGTCAGCCCCAGCATTTT. The rearrangement links TRBV6-5 to TRBJ1-5; no clear D gene. Germline values: CDR1 MNHEY, CDR2 SVGAGI. CDR3 size: 14 residues. Trimming took 6 bases from V and 6 from J, leaving 15 bases between them.

The gene calls are TRBV11-2 and TRBJ2-3, with 7 bases lining up with TRBD1. CDR1 and CDR2 from the germline V gene are SGHAT and FQNNGV. The CDR3 extends over 15 amino acids. V shed 4 bases, J shed 3 bases, and the junction held 7 bases outside the gene matches. This chain's CDR3 is CASSSTGIRTDTQYF. The CDR3 nucleotides are TGTGCCAGCAGCTCGACAGGGATCCGGACAGATACGCAGTATTTT. Looking up the rest from reference TRBV11-2 and TRBJ2-3 gives the full variable domain: EAGVAQSPRYKIIEKRQSVAFWCNPISGHATLYWYQQILGQGPKLLIQFQNNGVVDDSQLPKDRFSAERLKGVDSTLKIQPAKLEDSAVYLCASSSTGIRTDTQYFGPGTRLTVL.

This clonotype was detected a few times. The J gene is TRBJ2-3, the V gene TRBV20-1; maybe TRBD2 (6 bases). V shed 3 bases and J shed 2 bases, with 18 bases lying between them. The germline CDR1 and CDR2 sequences are DFQATT and SNEGSKA (reference sequence). This CDR3 comprises 16 residues. CDR3 sequence reads: CSASPLAGTPTDTQYF. Written as DNA, the CDR3 is TGCAGTGCTAGCCCTCTGGCGGGGACCCCCACAGATACGCAGTATTTT.

The chain employs TRBV11-2 and TRBJ2-5; TRBD2 agrees at 10 bases. The end of the DNA fits TRBJ2-1 better, so the J call may be wrong. CDR1 and CDR2 from the germline V gene are SGHAT and FQNNGV. The CDR3 consists of 17 residues. The CDR3: CASSPIRTSGRVYEQFF. For the CDR3, the DNA is TGTGCCAGCAGCCCAATTCGGACGAGCGGGAGGGTGTATGAGCAGTTCTTC.

This chain uses TRBV7-2 with TRBJ1-2; the match to TRBD1 covers 7 bases. V dropped 5 bases and J dropped 6; count of bases not matched to a gene: 3. Germline values: CDR1 SGHTA, CDR2 FQGNSA. The CDR3 has 12 residues. The CDR3: CASSEQGHGYTF. As DNA, the CDR3 is TGTGCCAGCAGCGAACAGGGGCATGGCTACACCTTC.

Only a few counts were recorded for this clonotype. This chain connects TRBV7-3 to TRBJ1-5, with D perhaps matching TRBD1 (6 bases). The CDR3 is 16 amino acids. V shed 1 base and J shed 0 bases, with 10 bases lying between them. Germline-derived CDR1 and CDR2 are SGHTA and FQGTGA. The CDR3 bases are TGTGCCAGCAGCTTAATGGACAGAAATAGCAATCAGCCCCAGCATTTT. Protein product: CASSLMDRNSNQPQHF.

The chain couples TRBV24-1 to TRBJ2-3; 12 bases are a match to TRBD1. Trimming at V came to 4 bases and at J to 8 bases, leaving 9 bases not matched to a gene. Germline CDR1 and CDR2: KGHDR and SFDVKD. This CDR3 is 16 amino acids long. The CDR3 here is CATSDPGQGASSTQYF. The CDR3 DNA follows: TGTGCCACCAGTGACCCGGGACAGGGGGCTAGTAGTACGCAGTATTTT.

The V and J genes are TRBV15 and TRBJ2-5; D call uncertain. TRBJ2-1 explains the end of the DNA better; the J call may be wrong. The germline CDR1 and CDR2 sequences are LNHNV and YYDKDF (reference sequence). This CDR3 spans 14 amino acids. Written as DNA, the CDR3 is TGTGCCACCAGCAGAGATCGCGGCTACTTCGAGCAGTTCTTC. Its protein product is CATSRDRGYFEQFF.

This clonotype came up a few times. The chain links TRBV24-1 to TRBJ2-3, with D hard to call. This CDR3 has 13 residues. Trimming stripped 4 bases from V and 4 bases from J, with 8 bases between. CDR1 and CDR2 (germline): KGHDR, SFDVKD. CDR3 nucleotide sequence: TGTGCCACCAGTGAGACGCCGTCAGATACGCAGTATTTT. It encodes CATSETPSDTQYF.